Listed below are T cell receptor beta chains from one sample, sequenced in a study of early T cells in non-severe SARS-CoV-2 infection. TCRdb processed the 5' RACE reads anew with MiXCR; each CDR3 protein has one entry. The sample has roughly 12,000 distinct CDR3 sequences, around 5% seen once; the top ten hold almost 10%. The source material was whole blood. The receptors were sampled from an adult who was a healthcare worker with PCR-confirmed SARS-CoV-2 infection or an uninfected control (not recorded which). Both conserved end residues are part of each CDR3. D genes are given only for firm matches. For some rows the clone size is stated as once, few or many, or as a class when expanded; others skip it.

J: TRBJ2-2
D: -
size: few
V: TRBV9
DNA: TGTGCCAGCAGCCGACGGACACACGCATTCGGGGAGCTGTTTTTT
CDR3: CASSRRTHAFGELFF

J: TRBJ2-5
D: TRBD1
size: medium-sized
V: TRBV5-1
DNA: TGCGCCAGCAGCTTCGGACAGGGGGCTGGCAAGACCCAGTACTTC
CDR3: CASSFGQGAGKTQYF

J: TRBJ2-2
D: -
size: many
V: TRBV7-6
DNA: TGTGCCAGCAGCTTGGGGGCCAACACCGGGGAGCTGTTTTTT
CDR3: CASSLGANTGELFF

J: TRBJ2-3
D: -
size: many
V: TRBV7-9
DNA: TGTGCCAGCAGCTCTAGACACCTCAGCACAGATACGCAGTATTTT
CDR3: CASSSRHLSTDTQYF

J: TRBJ2-1
D: TRBD1
size: medium-sized
V: TRBV12-3/TRBV12-4
DNA: TGTGCCAGCATAGAATCCGGGACAGGGCGCAATGAGCAGTTCTTC
CDR3: CASIESGTGRNEQFF

J: TRBJ1-3
D: TRBD1
size: many
V: TRBV6-5
DNA: TGTGCCAGCAGCCTACGGGACAGCTCTGGAAACACCATATATTTT
CDR3: CASSLRDSSGNTIYF

J: TRBJ2-3
D: -
size: medium-sized
V: TRBV20-1
DNA: TGCAGTGCTAGACTCCGCTCCGGGGTCACAGATACGCAGTATTTT
CDR3: CSARLRSGVTDTQYF

J: TRBJ1-5
D: -
size: many
V: TRBV4-1
DNA: TGCGCCAGCAGCCAATCAGGGGTACAGCCCCAGCATTTT
CDR3: CASSQSGVQPQHF

J: TRBJ1-1
D: TRBD1
size: medium-sized
V: TRBV4-3
DNA: TGCGCCAGCAGCCAAGATGTCGGGACAGGGAGTGAAGCTTTCTTT
CDR3: CASSQDVGTGSEAFF

J: TRBJ2-1
D: TRBD2
size: -
V: TRBV6-5
DNA: TGTGCCAGCCTACTCCGGGGGGGTTCTGATCTGTTCTTC
CDR3: CASLLRGGSDLFF

J: TRBJ1-1
D: -
size: many
V: TRBV20-1
DNA: TGCAGTGCTAGGGGGGGGCAGTCTTTTCGTCCTTTT
CDR3: CSARGGQSFRPF

J: TRBJ2-6
D: TRBD1
size: medium-sized
V: TRBV12-3/TRBV12-4
DNA: TGTGCCAGCAGTTTCGTCCGGGACAGGGGACCTTCTGGGGCCAACGTCCTGACTTTC
CDR3: CASSFVRDRGPSGANVLTF

J: TRBJ2-1
D: -
size: many
V: TRBV4-1
DNA: TGCGCCAGCAGCCAAGAGGAAGGTGGATGGGGCAATGAGCAGTTCTTC
CDR3: CASSQEEGGWGNEQFF

J: TRBJ1-5
D: -
size: medium-sized
V: TRBV19
DNA: TGTGCCAGTAGTATAGTCCGGCAGCCCCAGCATTTT
CDR3: CASSIVRQPQHF

J: TRBJ1-5
D: -
size: medium-sized
V: TRBV11-2
DNA: TGTGCCAGCAGCACCCCGGGGAAAAGAAATCAGCCCCAGCATTTT
CDR3: CASSTPGKRNQPQHF

J: TRBJ1-4
D: -
size: many
V: TRBV20-1
DNA: TGCAGTGCTAGATGGTTTAATGAAAAACTGTTTTTT
CDR3: CSARWFNEKLFF

J: TRBJ2-3
D: -
size: -
V: TRBV4-3
DNA: TGCGCCAGCAGCGCCGACTGGGATACGCAGTATTTT
CDR3: CASSADWDTQYF

J: TRBJ2-3
D: TRBD2
size: few
V: TRBV7-8
DNA: TGTGCCAGCAGCTCTTTAGGCGGGGGAGATACGCAGTATTTT
CDR3: CASSSLGGGDTQYF

J: TRBJ2-1
D: -
size: -
V: TRBV20-1
DNA: TGCAGTGCTAGAGATCCAGGGGACGCCTACAATGAGCAGTTCTTC
CDR3: CSARDPGDAYNEQFF

J: TRBJ1-1
D: -
size: many
V: TRBV30
DNA: TGTGCCTGGAGTAGACAGGAGAACACTGAAGCTTTCTTT
CDR3: CAWSRQENTEAFF

J: TRBJ1-2
D: -
size: -
V: TRBV12-3/TRBV12-4
DNA: TGTGCCAGCAGTCCGGTCATGGGGACCGGCTATGGCTACACCTTC
CDR3: CASSPVMGTGYGYTF

J: TRBJ2-3
D: TRBD2
size: -
V: TRBV7-2
DNA: TGTGCCAGCAGCAGACCTAGCGGGGGGGCGGATACGCAGTATTTT
CDR3: CASSRPSGGADTQYF

J: TRBJ2-7
D: -
size: -
V: TRBV7-6
DNA: TGTGCCAGCAGCCCCTCTATCTCCTACGAGCAGTACTTC
CDR3: CASSPSISYEQYF

J: TRBJ1-2
D: -
size: few
V: TRBV6-5
DNA: TGTGCCAGCAGTTACGGACAGTTCTATGGCTACACCTTC
CDR3: CASSYGQFYGYTF

J: TRBJ2-3
D: -
size: -
V: TRBV7-2
DNA: TGTGCCAGCAGCCAGACTAGTGCAAGAGATACGCAGTATTTT
CDR3: CASSQTSARDTQYF

J: TRBJ2-7
D: -
size: many
V: TRBV6-2/TRBV6-3
DNA: TGTGCCAGCATCGACGATAGTGCTCAGAGACCAACCTACGAGCAGTACTTC
CDR3: CASIDDSAQRPTYEQYF

J: TRBJ1-1
D: -
size: many
V: TRBV6-6
DNA: TGTGCCAGCAGTTGGGTGAACACTGAAGCTTTCTTT
CDR3: CASSWVNTEAFF

J: TRBJ1-1
D: -
size: medium-sized
V: TRBV25-1
DNA: TGTGCCAGTTCCCTTGGGCGCACTGAAGCTTTCTTT
CDR3: CASSLGRTEAFF

J: TRBJ2-7
D: TRBD1
size: medium-sized
V: TRBV29-1
DNA: TGCAGCGTTGAGAGGGTAGGGGGCAGCTCCTACGAGCAGTACTTC
CDR3: CSVERVGGSSYEQYF

J: TRBJ2-1
D: TRBD2
size: many
V: TRBV6-4
DNA: TGTGCCAGCGGTGTTAGCGGGGGGCCTTTCAATGAGCAGTTCTTC
CDR3: CASGVSGGPFNEQFF

J: TRBJ1-2
D: -
size: many
V: TRBV6-6
DNA: TGTGCCAGCAGAGAAAATAACTATGGCTACACCTTC
CDR3: CASRENNYGYTF

J: TRBJ1-1
D: -
size: many
V: TRBV3-1
DNA: TGTGCCAGCAGCCCCCTGGTTGGGGGGCACACTGAAGCTTTCTTT
CDR3: CASSPLVGGHTEAFF

J: TRBJ1-5
D: -
size: many
V: TRBV30
DNA: TGTGCCTGGAGGTACGGCCCTCTAGGGCCCCAGCATTTT
CDR3: CAWRYGPLGPQHF

J: TRBJ2-2
D: -
size: few
V: TRBV6-4
DNA: TGTGCCAGCAGTGACGCAGATACCGGGGAGCTGTTTTTT
CDR3: CASSDADTGELFF

J: TRBJ2-1
D: -
size: many
V: TRBV12-3/TRBV12-4
DNA: TGTGCCAGCAGTCCTGCGGCCGGAGACAATGAGCAGTTCTTC
CDR3: CASSPAAGDNEQFF

J: TRBJ2-3
D: -
size: few
V: TRBV28
DNA: TGTGCCAGCGGCCCTCCTCCTAGGGCACGCACAGATACGCAGTATTTT
CDR3: CASGPPPRARTDTQYF

J: TRBJ1-3
D: TRBD1
size: medium-sized
V: TRBV27
DNA: TGTGCCAGCAGAGGGACAGCCTCTGGAAACACCATATATTTT
CDR3: CASRGTASGNTIYF

J: TRBJ2-3
D: -
size: medium-sized
V: TRBV7-8
DNA: TGTGCCAGCAGCTTGGAGGCCGCGGCGGATACGCAGTATTTT
CDR3: CASSLEAAADTQYF

J: TRBJ2-1
D: -
size: medium-sized
V: TRBV5-4
DNA: TGTGCCAGCAGCTCGTTCGGACAGCAAACCTACAATGAGCAGTTCTTC
CDR3: CASSSFGQQTYNEQFF

J: TRBJ2-7
D: -
size: -
V: TRBV6-1
DNA: TGTGTCAGCTCAGTGCATCAATACGAGCAGTACTTC
CDR3: CVSSVHQYEQYF

J: TRBJ2-2
D: -
size: many
V: TRBV5-1
DNA: TGCGCCAGCAGCGTGACCCCCGGCAGGGGAGGAACCGGGGAGCTGTTTTTT
CDR3: CASSVTPGRGGTGELFF

J: TRBJ2-7
D: -
size: medium-sized
V: TRBV20-1
DNA: TGCAGTGCTAGCAGCTCTCGGGGGGCCTCCTACGAGCAGTACTTC
CDR3: CSASSSRGASYEQYF

J: TRBJ2-1
D: TRBD1
size: once
V: TRBV4-3
DNA: TGCGCCAGCAGCCAAGGGACAGGGCGACATGAGCAGTTCTTC
CDR3: CASSQGTGRHEQFF

J: TRBJ1-4
D: -
size: many
V: TRBV25-1
DNA: TGTGCCAGCAGTGACTTTGGGGGACGGGGGCAGTTCGATGAAAAACTGTTTTTT
CDR3: CASSDFGGRGQFDEKLFF

J: TRBJ2-1
D: -
size: many
V: TRBV7-9
DNA: TGTGCCAGCAGCACAGAAAGCGGGGGACAGGATAAGTTCTTC
CDR3: CASSTESGGQDKFF

J: TRBJ2-3
D: TRBD1
size: many
V: TRBV5-6
DNA: TGTGCCAGCAGCCCGGGACAGGGTAGCACAGATACGCAGTATTTT
CDR3: CASSPGQGSTDTQYF

J: TRBJ2-1
D: TRBD2
size: many
V: TRBV7-2
DNA: TGTGCCAGCAGCTTAGAGGCTAGCGGGTACAATGAGCAGTTCTTC
CDR3: CASSLEASGYNEQFF

J: TRBJ1-2
D: TRBD1
size: many
V: TRBV4-3
DNA: TGCGCCAGCAGCCCGGGGGGACAGGCAGATGGCTACACCTTC
CDR3: CASSPGGQADGYTF

J: TRBJ1-1
D: -
size: many
V: TRBV4-3
DNA: TGCGCCAGCAGCCAGGACAAGGTAGGAACTGAAGCTTTCTTT
CDR3: CASSQDKVGTEAFF

J: TRBJ1-2
D: TRBD1
size: many
V: TRBV27
DNA: TGTGCCAGCAGTTCGACAGGGGGACACTATGGCTACACCTTC
CDR3: CASSSTGGHYGYTF

J: TRBJ2-1
D: TRBD1
size: many
V: TRBV25-1
DNA: TGTGCCAGCAGCAGGACAGGGCGCAATGAGCAGTTCTTC
CDR3: CASSRTGRNEQFF

J: TRBJ1-6
D: -
size: medium-sized
V: TRBV5-6
DNA: TGTGCCAGCAGCCTCCGACAGGCAAGTTCACCCCTCCACTTT
CDR3: CASSLRQASSPLHF

J: TRBJ1-1
D: TRBD1
size: many
V: TRBV10-3
DNA: TGTGCCATCAGTGAGTCGGGGACAGAGACTGAAGCTTTCTTT
CDR3: CAISESGTETEAFF

J: TRBJ2-1
D: TRBD2
size: medium-sized
V: TRBV7-6
DNA: TGTGCCAGCAGCTCGGGACTAGCTCAATTCTACAATGAGCAGTTCTTC
CDR3: CASSSGLAQFYNEQFF

J: TRBJ2-7
D: -
size: -
V: TRBV6-6
DNA: TGTGCCAGCAGTTGGGCACCCTACGAGCAGTACTTC
CDR3: CASSWAPYEQYF

J: TRBJ1-4
D: -
size: many
V: TRBV19
DNA: TGTGCCAGTAGTATCGTACAGTCAAATGAAAAACTGTTTTTT
CDR3: CASSIVQSNEKLFF

J: TRBJ2-5
D: TRBD1
size: many
V: TRBV7-8
DNA: TGTGCCAGCAGCTTAGCCGGGACAGGGTCTTCAGAGACCCAGTACTTC
CDR3: CASSLAGTGSSETQYF

J: TRBJ2-2
D: -
size: few
V: TRBV18
DNA: TGTGCCAGCTCACCACCAAGGGGTACGGACACCGGGGAGCTGTTTTTT
CDR3: CASSPPRGTDTGELFF

J: TRBJ2-6
D: -
size: -
V: TRBV18
DNA: TGTGCCAGCTCACCGAGAGGATCGGCTGGGGCCAACGTCCTGACTTTC
CDR3: CASSPRGSAGANVLTF